This T cell receptor (beta chain) was identified in a study of breast tumors, draining lymph nodes, adjacent tissues (TCRdb year 2016). Background for the entire study: The study compared TCR beta repertoires across tumor, adjacent nontumor tissue and axillary lymph nodes from breast cancer patients. The study was designed to assess the relationships and possible T-cell exchange between tumor, surrounding tissue and draining lymph node repertoires in human breast cancer. Findings and caveats that apply to the study as a whole: A scenario in which most tumor T cells derive from the lymph node and then expand within tumor tissue was judged to be consistent with the data. Tumor T-cell repertoires showed less diversity than lymph node repertoires and more diversity than nontumor tissue repertoires, and tumor T-cell repertoires showed preferential V and J gene usage. The study presented the conclusion that tumor T cells originate in lymph nodes as consistent with a hypothesis, not as something directly demonstrated. Tumor and nontumor tissue repertoires were significantly more similar in luminal-like than in basal-like breast cancer.

Inclusive of the bounding cysteine and phenylalanine, the CDR3 is 13 residues long. The CDR3 DNA has 39 bases and is translated from base 1. V trim: 6 bases; J trim: 5 bases; unmatched bases: 7. CDR1 and CDR2, looked up from the germline V gene (reference sequence), are DFQATT and SNEGSKA. Sequencer: Illumina HiSeq 2000. Multiplex PCR amplification was used to generate the TCR beta chain libraries. The amplified TCR beta chain products were analyzed by high-throughput sequencing. TCRdb handled the public reads itself, with Q25 trimming in fastp and clone calling in MiXCR, and kept productive beta chains. Every CDR3 protein is listed once, alongside the most common genes and DNA of its rows. Here the sample has fewer than 150,000 distinct CDR3 sequences; roughly 20% occur a single time. Clones ranked in the top ten supply 2% to 2.5% of the sample. Lymph node samples were obtained from the axillary draining lymph nodes of breast cancer patients.

Turning to this clonotype: Its cognate antigen has yet to be identified. No much larger clone is present one base from it, and per-base qualities are unavailable.

The sequenced sample was axillary lymph node tissue. The chain couples TRBV20-1 to TRBJ2-7, with 10 bases matching TRBD2. This sequence was found in a female donor with breast cancer. Some clones in this sample may be carry-over from other donors' samples. The DNA reads as follows: TGCAGTGCGACCGGGACTAGCGTGAACGAGCAGTACTTC. Its translation is CSATGTSVNEQYF.